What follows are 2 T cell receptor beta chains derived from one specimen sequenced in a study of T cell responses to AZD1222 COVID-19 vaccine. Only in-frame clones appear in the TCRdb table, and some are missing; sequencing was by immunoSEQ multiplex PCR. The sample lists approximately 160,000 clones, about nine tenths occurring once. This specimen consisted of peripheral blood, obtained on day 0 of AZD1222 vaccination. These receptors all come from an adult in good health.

CDR3 sequence (DNA): TGTGCCAGTAGTATGTATGCGGGGGCGGACACAGATACGCAGTATTTT. This gives the protein CASSMYAGADTDTQYF. The chain combines TRBV19 with TRBJ2-3; D might be TRBD2 (7 bases). The CDR3 contains 16 residues. CDR1 LNHDA and CDR2 SQIVND come from the germline V gene (reference sequence). The V gene lost 3 bases and the J gene lost 2 bases, with 15 bases spanning the gap. The full variable domain, in which reference TRBV19 and TRBJ2-3 provide the parts outside the CDR3, is DGGITQSPKYLFRKEGQNVTLSCEQNLNHDAMYWYRQDPGQGLRLIYYSQIVNDFQKGDIAEGYSVSREKKESFPLTVTSAQKNPTAFYLCASSMYAGADTDTQYFGPGTRLTVL.

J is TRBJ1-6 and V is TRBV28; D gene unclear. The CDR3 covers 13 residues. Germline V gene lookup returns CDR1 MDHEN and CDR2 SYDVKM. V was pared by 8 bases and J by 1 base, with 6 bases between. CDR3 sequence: CASGESYNSPLHF. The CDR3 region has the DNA TGTGCCAGCGGAGAATCCTATAATTCACCCCTCCACTTT.